A selection of T cell receptor beta chains follows, all from one sample in a study of blood T cell repertoires in COVID-19. Here immunoSEQ multiplex PCR was the method, and the copy in TCRdb shows in-frame clones only, minus some. The table records around 170,000 clones, over 80% of them present only once. The source material was peripheral blood. All receptors derive from a woman in her sixties or seventies with acute or convalescent COVID-19. Each CDR3 is given without its conserved first and last residue. The D gene is left open where the match is weak.

v_gene	d_gene	CDR3aa
TRBV27	TRBD1	ASSPNWTGMNSPLH
TRBV15	-	ATSRRFRGTDTQY
TRBV6-2/TRBV6-3	-	ASSPPLTIPGTEAF
TRBV19	TRBD1	ASRTGLGNQPQH
TRBV4-1	TRBD1	ASSQETGSRTDTQY
TRBV5-6	-	ASSFQGNTIY
TRBV3-1/TRBV3-2	-	ASSHPTSPGLDGYT
TRBV9	-	ASSVDNAWASSGNTIY
TRBV4-3	-	ASSQDRAGRPEAF
TRBV13	TRBD1	ASSLTTGTGGRNTIY